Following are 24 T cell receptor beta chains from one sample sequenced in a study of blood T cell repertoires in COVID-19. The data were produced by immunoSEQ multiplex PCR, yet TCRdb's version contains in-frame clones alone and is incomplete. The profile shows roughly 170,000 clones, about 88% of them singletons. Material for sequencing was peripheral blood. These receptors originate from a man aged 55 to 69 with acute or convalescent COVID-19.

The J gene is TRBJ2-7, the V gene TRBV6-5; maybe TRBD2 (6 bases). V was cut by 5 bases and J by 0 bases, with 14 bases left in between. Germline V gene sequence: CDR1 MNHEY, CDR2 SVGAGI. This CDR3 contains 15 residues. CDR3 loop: CASSPGGVLSYEQYV. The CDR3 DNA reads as TGTGCCAGCAGTCCGGGCGGGGTTCTCTCCTACGAGCAGTACGTC.

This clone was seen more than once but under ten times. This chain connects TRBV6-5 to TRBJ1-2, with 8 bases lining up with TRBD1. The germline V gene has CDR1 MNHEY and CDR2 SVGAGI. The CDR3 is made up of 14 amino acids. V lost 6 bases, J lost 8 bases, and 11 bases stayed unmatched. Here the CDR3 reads CASSNRGGSEGYTF. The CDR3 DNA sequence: TGTGCCAGCAGCAACAGGGGGGGCTCAGAGGGCTACACCTTC.

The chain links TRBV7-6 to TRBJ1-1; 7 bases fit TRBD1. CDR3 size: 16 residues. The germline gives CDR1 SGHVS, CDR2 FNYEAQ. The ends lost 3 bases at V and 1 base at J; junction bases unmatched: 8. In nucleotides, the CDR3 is TGTGCCAGCAGCTTGGGGAAAGACAGGGCGAACACTGAAGCTTTCTTT. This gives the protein CASSLGKDRANTEAFF.

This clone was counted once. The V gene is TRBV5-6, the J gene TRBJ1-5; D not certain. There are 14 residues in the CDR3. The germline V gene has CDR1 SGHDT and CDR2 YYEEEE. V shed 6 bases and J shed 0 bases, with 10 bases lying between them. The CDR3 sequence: CASNEGYSNQPQHF. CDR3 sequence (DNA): TGTGCCAGCAACGAGGGTTATAGCAATCAGCCCCAGCATTTT.

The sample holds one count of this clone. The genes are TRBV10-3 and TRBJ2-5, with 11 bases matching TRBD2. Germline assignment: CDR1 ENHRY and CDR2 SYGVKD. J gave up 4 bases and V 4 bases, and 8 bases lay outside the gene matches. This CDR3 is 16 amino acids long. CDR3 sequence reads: CAISGGLAGGGETQYF. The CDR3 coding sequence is TGTGCCATCAGTGGCGGACTAGCGGGCGGGGGAGAGACCCAGTACTTC.

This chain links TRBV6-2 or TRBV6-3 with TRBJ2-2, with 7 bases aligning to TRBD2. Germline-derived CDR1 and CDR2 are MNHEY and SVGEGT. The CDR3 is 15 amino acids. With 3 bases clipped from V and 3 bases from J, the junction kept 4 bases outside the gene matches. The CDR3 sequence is CASSYSGGYTGELFF. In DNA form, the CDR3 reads TGTGCCAGCAGTTATTCGGGGGGATACACCGGGGAGCTGTTTTTT.

The CDR3 nucleotides read TGTGCCAGCAGCCAAGGACAGGGGATTTTTAACTATGGCTACACCTTC. Protein: CASSQGQGIFNYGYTF. The chain employs TRBV25-1 and TRBJ1-2, with 9 bases aligning to TRBD1. Germline assignment: CDR1 MGHDK and CDR2 SYGVNS. The J segment lost 1 base and the V segment lost 6 bases, leaving 9 bases of the junction unmatched. The CDR3 has 16 amino acids.

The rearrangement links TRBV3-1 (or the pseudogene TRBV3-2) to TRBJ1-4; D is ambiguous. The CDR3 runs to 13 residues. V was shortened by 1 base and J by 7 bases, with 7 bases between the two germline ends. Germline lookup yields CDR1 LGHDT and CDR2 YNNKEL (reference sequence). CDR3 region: CASSQAGPEKLFF. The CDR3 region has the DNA TGTGCCAGCAGCCAAGCTGGCCCTGAAAAACTGTTTTTT.

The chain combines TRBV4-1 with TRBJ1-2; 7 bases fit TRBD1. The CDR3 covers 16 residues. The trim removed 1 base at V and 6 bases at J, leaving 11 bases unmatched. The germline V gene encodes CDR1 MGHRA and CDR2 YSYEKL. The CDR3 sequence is CASSQATGIGGDGYTF. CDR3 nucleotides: TGCGCCAGCAGCCAAGCGACAGGGATCGGTGGTGATGGCTACACCTTC.

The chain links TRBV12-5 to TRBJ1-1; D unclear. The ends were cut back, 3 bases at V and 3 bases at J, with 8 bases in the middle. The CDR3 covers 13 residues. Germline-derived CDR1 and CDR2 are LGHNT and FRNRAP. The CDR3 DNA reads TGTGCTAGTGGTTTACGGCGGGACACTGAAGCTTTCTTT. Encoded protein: CASGLRRDTEAFF.

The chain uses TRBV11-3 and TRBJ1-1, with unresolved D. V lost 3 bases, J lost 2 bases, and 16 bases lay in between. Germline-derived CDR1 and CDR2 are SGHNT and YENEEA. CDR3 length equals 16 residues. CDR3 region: CASSLPPWEGNTEAFF. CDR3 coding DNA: TGTGCCAGCAGCTTGCCCCCCTGGGAGGGCAACACTGAAGCTTTCTTT.

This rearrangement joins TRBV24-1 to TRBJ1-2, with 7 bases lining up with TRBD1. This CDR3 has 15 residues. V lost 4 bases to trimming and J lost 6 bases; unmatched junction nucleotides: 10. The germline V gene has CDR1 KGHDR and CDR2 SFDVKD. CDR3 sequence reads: CATSESEGQFHGYTF. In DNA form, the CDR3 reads TGTGCCACCAGTGAAAGCGAGGGACAGTTCCATGGCTACACCTTC.

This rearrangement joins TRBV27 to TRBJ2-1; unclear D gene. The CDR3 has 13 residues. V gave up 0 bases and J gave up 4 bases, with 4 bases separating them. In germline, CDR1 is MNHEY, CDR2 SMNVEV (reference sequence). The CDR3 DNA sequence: TGTGCCAGCAGTTTATCCGTTTACAATGAGCAGTTCTTC. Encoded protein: CASSLSVYNEQFF.

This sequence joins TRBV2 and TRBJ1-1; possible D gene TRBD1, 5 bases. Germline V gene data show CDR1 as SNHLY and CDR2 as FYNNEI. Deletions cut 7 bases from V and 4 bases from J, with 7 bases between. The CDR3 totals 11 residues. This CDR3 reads CASIRATEAFF. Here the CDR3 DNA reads TGTGCCAGCATCAGGGCCACTGAAGCTTTCTTT.

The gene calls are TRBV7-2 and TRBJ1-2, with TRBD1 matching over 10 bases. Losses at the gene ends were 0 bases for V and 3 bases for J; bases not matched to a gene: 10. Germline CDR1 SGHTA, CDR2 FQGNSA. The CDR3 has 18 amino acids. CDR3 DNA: TGTGCCAGCAGCTTAGCCCCAAATCCGGGACAGGGGCACTATGGCTACACCTTC. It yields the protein CASSLAPNPGQGHYGYTF.

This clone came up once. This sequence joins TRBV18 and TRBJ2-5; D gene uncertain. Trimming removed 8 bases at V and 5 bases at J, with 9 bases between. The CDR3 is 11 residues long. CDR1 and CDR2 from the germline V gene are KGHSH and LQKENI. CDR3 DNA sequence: TGTGCCAGCCGTAGTGAGGAGACCCAGTACTTC. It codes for CASRSEETQYF.

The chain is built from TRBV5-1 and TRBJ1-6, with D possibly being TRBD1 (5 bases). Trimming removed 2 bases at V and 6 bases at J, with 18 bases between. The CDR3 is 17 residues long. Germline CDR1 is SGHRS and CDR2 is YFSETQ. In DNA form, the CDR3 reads TGCGCCAGCAGCTTAGAGGGACCGGGGGTAGGTAATTCACCCCTCCACTTT. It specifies CASSLEGPGVGNSPLHF.

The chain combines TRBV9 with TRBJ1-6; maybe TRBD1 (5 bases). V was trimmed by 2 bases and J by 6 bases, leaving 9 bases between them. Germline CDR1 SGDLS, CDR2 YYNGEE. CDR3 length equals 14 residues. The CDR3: CASSVAGINSPLHF. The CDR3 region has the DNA TGTGCCAGCAGCGTCGCAGGGATTAATTCACCCCTCCACTTT.

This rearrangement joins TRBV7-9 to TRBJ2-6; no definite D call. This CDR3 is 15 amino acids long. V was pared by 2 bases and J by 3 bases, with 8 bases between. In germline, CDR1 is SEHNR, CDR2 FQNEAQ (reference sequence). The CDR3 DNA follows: TGTGCCAGCAGCTTACCCGGGTATGGGGCCAACGTCCTGACTTTC. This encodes CASSLPGYGANVLTF.

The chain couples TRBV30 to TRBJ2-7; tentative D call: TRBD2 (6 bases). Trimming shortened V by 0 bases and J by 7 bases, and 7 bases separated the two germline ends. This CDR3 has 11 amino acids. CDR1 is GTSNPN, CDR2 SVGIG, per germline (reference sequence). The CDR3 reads CAWSVGGEQYV. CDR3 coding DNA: TGTGCCTGGAGTGTTGGAGGGGAGCAGTACGTC.

The CDR3 bases are TGTGCCAGCTCACCTATGCAGGATGGCTACACCTTC. Translated, it gives CASSPMQDGYTF. V is TRBV18 and J is TRBJ1-2; D is undetermined. CDR3 size: 12 residues. Trimming removed 3 bases at V and 6 bases at J, with 8 bases between. CDR1 is KGHSH, CDR2 LQKENI, per germline.

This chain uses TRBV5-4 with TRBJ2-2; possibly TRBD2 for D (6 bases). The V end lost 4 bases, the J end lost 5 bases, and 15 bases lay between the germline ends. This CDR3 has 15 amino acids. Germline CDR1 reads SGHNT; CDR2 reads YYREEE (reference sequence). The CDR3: CASSGAAGGTGELFF. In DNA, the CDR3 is TGTGCCAGCAGCGGGGCGGCAGGAGGGACCGGGGAGCTGTTTTTT.

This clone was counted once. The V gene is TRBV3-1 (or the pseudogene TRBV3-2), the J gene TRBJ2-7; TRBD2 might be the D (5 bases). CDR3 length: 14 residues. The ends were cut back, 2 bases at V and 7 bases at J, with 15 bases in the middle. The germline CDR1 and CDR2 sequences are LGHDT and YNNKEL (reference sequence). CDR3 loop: CASSQPPGSGEQYF. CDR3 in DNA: TGTGCCAGCAGCCAACCCCCGGGGTCGGGGGAGCAGTACTTC.

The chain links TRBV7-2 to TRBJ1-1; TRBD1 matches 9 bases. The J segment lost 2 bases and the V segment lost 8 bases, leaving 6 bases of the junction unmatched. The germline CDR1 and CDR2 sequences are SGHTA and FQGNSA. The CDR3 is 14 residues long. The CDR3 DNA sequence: TGTGCCAGCGGACCGGGACAGGGAAACACTGAAGCTTTCTTT. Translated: CASGPGQGNTEAFF.